These 16 T cell receptor beta chains were all obtained from the same sample, sequenced in a study of T cells in Graves' hyperthyroidism and ophthalmopathy. TCR beta CDR3 regions were amplified from RNA transcripts. The TCR CDR3 was amplified in a first-round RT-PCR using the HTBI primer set. TCRdb independently ran MiXCR on the multiplex PCR reads; one entry per CDR3 protein. The sample carries approximately 400,000 distinct CDR3 sequences, around 18% recorded once. Specimen: blood. Receptor source: a man between 18 and 35 years old with Graves' ophthalmopathy.

The table lists this clonotype with many counts. The gene calls are TRBV14 and TRBJ1-1, with D hard to call. The CDR3 sequence is 12 residues long. From germline, CDR1 is SGHDN and CDR2 FVKESK. V was shortened by 3 bases and J by 4 bases, with 6 bases between the two germline ends. CDR3 in amino acids: CASSHLSTEAFF. The CDR3 nucleotides are TGTGCCAGCAGCCACCTTAGCACTGAAGCTTTCTTT.

This clonotype was observed many times. The chain has TRBV10-3 and TRBJ1-1; no clear D gene. The ends were cut back, 4 bases at V and 1 base at J, with 7 bases in the middle. This CDR3 comprises 13 residues. Germline lookup yields CDR1 ENHRY and CDR2 SYGVKD. The CDR3 DNA reads as TGTGCCATCAGTGTGGCGGCGAACACTGAAGCTTTCTTT. Amino acid sequence: CAISVAANTEAFF.

A few counts support this clonotype. The V call is TRBV29-1, the J call TRBJ1-1; D perhaps matches TRBD1 (6 bases). The V and J ends lost 7 bases and 4 bases respectively, with 16 bases between them. The germline gives CDR1 SQVTM, CDR2 ANQGSEA. The CDR3 has 13 residues. Here the CDR3 DNA reads TGCAGCGCTCAGGACAGTATACCCACTGAAGCTTTCTTT. It translates to CSAQDSIPTEAFF.

The chain joins TRBV27 to TRBJ1-1; D perhaps matches TRBD1 (5 bases). Between the trimmed V and J ends, which lost 5 bases and 12 bases, there was a span of 13 bases. The CDR3 is made up of 11 amino acids. Germline CDR1 is MNHEY and CDR2 is SMNVEV (reference sequence). The CDR3 bases are TGTGCCAGCAGTGTGGGACTCGAAACTTTCTTT. Translating it yields CASSVGLETFF.

There are many counts of this clonotype. The V and J genes are TRBV5-1 and TRBJ2-7; D is tentatively TRBD1 or TRBD2 (5 bases each). Trimming removed 3 bases from V and 0 bases from J, with 16 bases in between. This CDR3 comprises 16 residues. CDR1 is SGHRS, CDR2 YFSETQ, per germline. CDR3 nucleotides: TGCGCCAGCAGCTCACCCGGACAAGGGAGCTCCTACGAGCAGTACTTC. It encodes CASSSPGQGSSYEQYF.

This clonotype turned up a few times. The chain links TRBV4-2 to TRBJ2-5, with D possibly being TRBD1 (5 bases). This CDR3 region has 15 residues. In germline, CDR1 is LGHNA, CDR2 YNFKEQ. Trimming shortened V by 0 bases and J by 3 bases, and 11 bases separated the two germline ends. CDR3 sequence reads: CASSQEFGREETQYF. CDR3 in DNA: TGTGCCAGCAGCCAAGAGTTCGGCAGGGAAGAGACCCAGTACTTC.

At least ten counts were recorded for this clonotype. The rearrangement joins TRBV10-3 to TRBJ1-1, with D tentatively TRBD1 (6 bases). This CDR3 spans 16 amino acids. Per the germline V gene, CDR1 is ENHRY and CDR2 is SYGVKD. Trimming took off 4 bases at V and 10 bases at J, with 25 bases between the two ends. This CDR3 reads CAISGRTEPGPLAAFF. For the CDR3, the DNA is TGTGCCATCAGTGGGAGGACAGAACCCGGTCCTCTAGCAGCTTTCTTT.

V gene TRBV12-3 or TRBV12-4 combines with J gene TRBJ1-3; 10 bases match TRBD1. The V segment lost 6 bases and the J segment 2 bases; nucleotides outside the gene matches: 4. The CDR3 runs to 15 residues. The CDR3 reads CASRSGQGTGNTIYF. The CDR3 DNA reads TGTGCCAGCAGGTCGGGACAGGGGACTGGAAACACCATATATTTT.

As DNA, the CDR3 is TGCAGTGCTGACCTCCTAGCGGGGGGCCGAGAGACCCAGTACTTC. This sequence encodes CSADLLAGGRETQYF. The chain has TRBV20-1 and TRBJ2-5; 11 bases fit TRBD2. The CDR3 extends over 15 amino acids. CDR1 is DFQATT and CDR2 is SNEGSKA in the germline V gene (reference sequence). V dropped 5 bases and J dropped 4; count of bases not matched to a gene: 9.

Ten or more counts support this clonotype. CDR3 loop: CASSSARTGVGDEQFF. In DNA form, the CDR3 reads TGTGCCAGCAGCTCAGCAAGGACAGGGGTTGGCGATGAGCAGTTCTTC. The V and J genes are TRBV7-2 and TRBJ2-1; 9 positions match TRBD1. The CDR3 length is 16 residues. CDR1 SGHTA and CDR2 FQGNSA come from the germline V gene. Trimming cost V 4 bases and J 8 bases; bases outside gene matches: 12.

Comment on this clonotype: Since the CDR3 does not end with the conserved phenylalanine or tryptophan, this likely comes from a read error. The V gene is TRBV6-5, the J gene TRBJ1-5, with D unclear. Trimming took 4 bases from V and 0 from J, leaving 7 bases between them. The CDR3 has 14 residues. Looked up from germline, CDR1 is MNHEY and CDR2 is SVGAGI. The CDR3 loop reads CASSLDSSNQPQHS. For the CDR3, the DNA is TGTGCCAGCAGTTTAGACTCTAGCAATCAGCCCCAGCATTCT.

This clonotype was observed at least ten times. In DNA form, the CDR3 reads TGTGCCAGCAGCTGGACAGGGGCCAGCTCTGGGGCCAACGTCCTGACTTTC. This encodes CASSWTGASSGANVLTF. This chain joins TRBV7-9 and TRBJ2-6; 9 bases map to TRBD1. Germline CDR1 SEHNR, CDR2 FQNEAQ (reference sequence). This CDR3 has 17 residues. The ends lost 4 bases at V and 0 bases at J; junction bases unmatched: 4.

This clonotype has just a few counts. V and J are TRBV6-2 or TRBV6-3 and TRBJ2-2; D is perhaps TRBD2 (6 bases). Trimming took 4 bases from V and 4 from J, leaving 16 bases between them. Germline loops: CDR1 MNHEY, CDR2 SVGEGT. The CDR3 is 16 residues long. CDR3 nucleotide sequence: TGTGCCAGCAGTTTCTCCAAGTGGAGGGCCACCGGGGAGCTGTTTTTT. Translation gives CASSFSKWRATGELFF.

This clonotype was counted ten times or more. V and J are TRBV20-1 and TRBJ1-1; D gene ambiguous. The CDR3 has 11 amino acids. V dropped 6 bases and J dropped 8 bases, with 13 bases sitting between them. CDR1 and CDR2 (germline): DFQATT, SNEGSKA (reference sequence). The CDR3 spells CSATPTGEAFF. As DNA, the CDR3 is TGCAGTGCAACACCGACGGGGGAAGCTTTCTTT.

As for this clonotype: This may arise from a read error, as a much more abundant clone is one base away. This rearrangement joins TRBV3-1 to TRBJ1-2, with D uncertain. The CDR3 contains 14 residues. Germline CDR1 LGHDT, CDR2 YNNKEL (reference sequence). This CDR3 is CASSHAAPGYDYTF. CDR3 DNA: TGTGCCAGCAGCCACGCGGCCCCCGGCTATGACTACACCTTC.

The table lists this clonotype with many counts. CDR3 residues: CASSLEVGPYEQYF. CDR3 DNA sequence: TGTGCCAGCAGCTTAGAGGTTGGTCCCTACGAGCAGTACTTC. V and J are TRBV11-2 and TRBJ2-7; unclear D gene. Trimming took off 0 bases at V and 2 bases at J, with 8 bases between the two ends. The CDR3 contains 14 residues. The germline V gene has CDR1 SGHAT and CDR2 FQNNGV.